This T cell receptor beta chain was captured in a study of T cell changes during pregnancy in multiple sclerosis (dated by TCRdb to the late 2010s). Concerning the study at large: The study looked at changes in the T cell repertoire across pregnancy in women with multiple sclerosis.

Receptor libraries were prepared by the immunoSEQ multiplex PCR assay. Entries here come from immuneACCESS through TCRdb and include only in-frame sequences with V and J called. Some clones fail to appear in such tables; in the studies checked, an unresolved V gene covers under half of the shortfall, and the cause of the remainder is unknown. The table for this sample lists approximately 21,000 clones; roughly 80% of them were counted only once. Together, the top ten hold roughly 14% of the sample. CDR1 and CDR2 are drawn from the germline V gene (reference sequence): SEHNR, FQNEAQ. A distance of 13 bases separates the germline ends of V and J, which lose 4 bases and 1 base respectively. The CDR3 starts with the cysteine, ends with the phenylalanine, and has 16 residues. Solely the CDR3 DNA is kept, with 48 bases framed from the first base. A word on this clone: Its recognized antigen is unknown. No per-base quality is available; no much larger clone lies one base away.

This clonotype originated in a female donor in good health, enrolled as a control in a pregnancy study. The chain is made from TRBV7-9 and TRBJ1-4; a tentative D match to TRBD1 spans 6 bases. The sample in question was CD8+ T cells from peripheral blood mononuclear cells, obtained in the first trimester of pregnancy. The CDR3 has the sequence CASSSARGLTNEKLFF. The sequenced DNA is TGTGCCAGCAGCTCGGCGCGGGGGCTAACTAATGAAAAACTGTTTTTT.